Reported below is one T cell receptor beta chain. Those enrolled, adults aged roughly 18 to 95 years, came from roughly 22 US areas. Two negative PCRs, clearance, or symptom resolution had been documented for recovered Cohort 3 donors. This table comes from immunoSEQ multiplex PCR, and its TCRdb copy is limited to in-frame clones, with some not included. The top ten clones hold more than 0.8% of a sample with 350,000 to 400,000 clones, around 91% of them seen once. Per germline, CDR1 SEHNR and CDR2 FQNEAQ (reference sequence). The ends were cut back, 6 bases at V and 1 base at J, with 12 bases in the middle. The CDR3 is 14 amino acids. This sample was taken from a study of blood T cell repertoires in COVID-19. Overall study: The cDNA or gDNA used as material had been derived from T cells, B-cell-depleted T cells, or PBMCs.

The source is a man between 18 and 29 years old who had recovered from COVID-19. The chain has TRBV7-9 and TRBJ1-1; a possible D gene is TRBD1 (6 bases). The sequenced sample was PBMCs or T cells enriched from blood (not recorded which). The CDR3 bases are TGTGCCAGCAGAAACAGGGAAGGGAACACTGAAGCTTTCTTT. As protein: CASRNREGNTEAFF.